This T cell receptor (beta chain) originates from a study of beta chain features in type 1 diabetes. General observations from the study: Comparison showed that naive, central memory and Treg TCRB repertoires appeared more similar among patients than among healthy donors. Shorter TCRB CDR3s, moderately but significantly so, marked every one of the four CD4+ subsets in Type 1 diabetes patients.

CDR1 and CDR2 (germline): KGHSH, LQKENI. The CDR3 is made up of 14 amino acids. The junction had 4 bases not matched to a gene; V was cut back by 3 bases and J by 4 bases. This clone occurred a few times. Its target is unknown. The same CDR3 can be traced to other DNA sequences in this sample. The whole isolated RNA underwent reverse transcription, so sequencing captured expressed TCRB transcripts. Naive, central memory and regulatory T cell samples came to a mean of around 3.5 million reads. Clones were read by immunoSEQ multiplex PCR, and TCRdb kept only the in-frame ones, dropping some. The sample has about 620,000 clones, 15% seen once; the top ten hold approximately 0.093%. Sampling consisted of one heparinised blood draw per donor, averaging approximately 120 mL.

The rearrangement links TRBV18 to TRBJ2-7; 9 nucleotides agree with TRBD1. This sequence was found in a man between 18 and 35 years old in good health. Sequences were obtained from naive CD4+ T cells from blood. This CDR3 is CASSPDRGLYEQYF. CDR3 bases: TGTGCCAGCTCACCGGACAGGGGATTATACGAGCAGTACTTC.